One sample yielded the 8 T cell receptor beta chains listed below, sequenced in a study of a mutant IDH1 vaccine in newly diagnosed glioma. Their antigens are not known. Sequencing was performed with immunoSEQ multiplex PCR; in TCRdb, only in-frame clones are kept and a portion is missing. The top ten clones hold about 14% of a sample with approximately 36,000 clones, 80% of them seen once. Time point defined: week 11, during vaccination. Each dose delivered 300 ug of mutant IDH1 20-mer peptide subcutaneously with imiquimod. The specimen was peripheral blood mononuclear cells (PBMCs), collected from a glioma patient whose treatment included an IDH1 peptide vaccine. Source of these receptors: a woman aged 30 to 39 with glioma. Some clones in this sample may be carry-over from other donors' samples.

The chain recombines TRBV6-5 with TRBJ1-4; a weak D match, TRBD1 (6 bases). The V and J ends lost 8 bases and 3 bases respectively, with 10 bases between them. This CDR3 contains 13 residues. Germline V CDR1 and CDR2: MNHEY, SVGAGI. The CDR3 DNA reads TGTGCCAGCCGGGGGGCTTCTAATGAAAAACTGTTTTTT. Protein product: CASRGASNEKLFF.

This clone was found once. The J gene is TRBJ2-5, the V gene TRBV5-8; no definite D call. The germline V and J ends were trimmed by 1 base and 1 base, with 11 bases remaining between them. CDR3 length equals 15 residues. Germline V gene lookup returns CDR1 SGHTS and CDR2 YDEGEE. The CDR3 coding sequence is TGTGCCAGCAGCTTGCCGGGCGGAATCCAAGAGACCCAGTACTTC. This translates into CASSLPGGIQETQYF.

V and J are TRBV14 and TRBJ2-2; D unclear. Germline V CDR1 and CDR2: SGHDN, FVKESK. CDR3 size: 12 residues. V lost 3 bases and J 4 bases, leaving 3 bases between the germline ends. The CDR3 region has the DNA TGTGCCAGCAGCCAGGCCACCGGGGAGCTGTTTTTT. This encodes CASSQATGELFF.

The V and J genes are TRBV2 and TRBJ2-2; D uncertain. Per the germline V gene, CDR1 is SNHLY and CDR2 is FYNNEI. The CDR3 is made up of 13 amino acids. With 4 bases removed from V and 6 bases from J, the gap between germline ends came to 9 bases. The CDR3, as DNA: TGTGCCAGCAGTGGGTACGGGTCCGGGGAGCTGTTTTTT. Translated, it gives CASSGYGSGELFF.

V is TRBV11-3 and J is TRBJ2-7; 8 bases align to TRBD2. Trimming removed 1 base from V and 1 base from J; junction bases left unmatched: 6. Germline loops: CDR1 SGHNT, CDR2 YENEEA. The CDR3 length is 16 residues. CDR3 in DNA: TGTGCCAGCAGCTTAGCAACGGGAGGGGGATCCTACGAGCAGTACTTC. Translating it yields CASSLATGGGSYEQYF.

The chain carries TRBV19 and TRBJ2-1, with unresolved D. Germline lookup yields CDR1 LNHDA and CDR2 SQIVND (reference sequence). The V end was cut by 3 bases, the J end by 1 base, with 4 bases between. The length of the CDR3 is 13 residues. The CDR3 spells CASSMGSYNEQFF. The CDR3 DNA sequence: TGTGCCAGTAGTATGGGGTCCTACAATGAGCAGTTCTTC. The full variable domain, its missing parts supplied by reference TRBV19 and TRBJ2-1, is DGGITQSPKYLFRKEGQNVTLSCEQNLNHDAMYWYRQDPGQGLRLIYYSQIVNDFQKGDIAEGYSVSREKKESFPLTVTSAQKNPTAFYLCASSMGSYNEQFFGPGTRLTVL.

The chain employs TRBV6-6 and TRBJ1-3; 7 bases map to TRBD1. The ends lost 7 bases at V and 6 bases at J; junction bases unmatched: 3. CDR1 and CDR2 from the germline V gene are MNHNY and SVGAGI (reference sequence). The CDR3 covers 12 residues. CDR3 sequence reads: CASKGGINTIYF. The CDR3, as DNA: TGTGCCAGCAAAGGGGGCATAAACACCATATATTTT.

This chain joins TRBV2 and TRBJ2-7, with a possible D match to TRBD1 (6 bases). Trimming pared 6 bases from V and 0 bases from J, leaving 18 bases between. Germline assignment: CDR1 SNHLY and CDR2 FYNNEI. The CDR3 sequence is 16 residues long. CDR3 protein: CASRGDKLVGSYEQYF. The CDR3 nucleotides are TGTGCCAGCAGGGGGGACAAACTAGTCGGCTCCTACGAGCAGTACTTC.